The rows below give T cell receptor beta chains drawn from one sample of a study of regulatory T cells in long-lasting Graves disease. Via MiXCR, TCRdb re-called the multiplex PCR reads, giving one row per CDR3 protein. The repertoire holds around 430,000 distinct CDR3 sequences, with around a fifth as singletons. The sample consisted of peripheral blood mononuclear cells (PBMCs), taken when the disease was refractory, from a patient treated with antithyroid drugs. These receptors came from a female donor with Graves disease. Both conserved end residues are part of each CDR3. Each record gives: J gene, clone size, D gene, V gene, CDR3 DNA, CDR3 protein. A D gene is named only where the DNA matches it firmly. Clone sizes are given selectively: once, few, many, or a class where the clone is expanded.

j_gene: TRBJ2-7; abundance: NA; d_gene: TRBD1; v_gene: TRBV13; CDR3nt: TGTGCCAGCAGTCCGAAACCGGGACAGGGTTCCTACGAGCAGTACTTC; CDR3aa: CASSPKPGQGSYEQYF
j_gene: TRBJ2-7; abundance: many; d_gene: NA; v_gene: TRBV7-2; CDR3nt: TGTGCCAGCAGCTTGGCGGCCCTCGCCTACGAGCAGTACTTC; CDR3aa: CASSLAALAYEQYF
j_gene: TRBJ2-5; abundance: many; d_gene: NA; v_gene: TRBV3-1; CDR3nt: TGTGCCAGCAGCCCGTTAGAAGAGACCCAGTACTTC; CDR3aa: CASSPLEETQYF
j_gene: TRBJ2-7; abundance: many; d_gene: NA; v_gene: TRBV28; CDR3nt: TGTGCCAGCAGTTTGGCAGGGACCCACTACGAGCAGTACTTC; CDR3aa: CASSLAGTHYEQYF
j_gene: TRBJ1-2; abundance: many; d_gene: NA; v_gene: TRBV14; CDR3nt: TGTGCCAGCAGCCAGGGGAACAACTATGGCTACACCTTC; CDR3aa: CASSQGNNYGYTF
j_gene: TRBJ2-5; abundance: NA; d_gene: NA; v_gene: TRBV20-1; CDR3nt: TGCAGTGCCAGATCCGGGACGAATAAAGAGACCCAGTACTTC; CDR3aa: CSARSGTNKETQYF
j_gene: TRBJ2-5; abundance: many; d_gene: NA; v_gene: TRBV7-2; CDR3nt: TGTGCCAGCAGCTTCGACCAGACCCAAGAGACCCAGTACTTC; CDR3aa: CASSFDQTQETQYF
j_gene: TRBJ2-6; abundance: NA; d_gene: NA; v_gene: TRBV20-1; CDR3nt: TGCAGTGCTACTGATTATGGGGCCAACGTCCTGACTTTC; CDR3aa: CSATDYGANVLTF
j_gene: TRBJ2-7; abundance: NA; d_gene: NA; v_gene: TRBV13; CDR3nt: TGTGCCAGCAGCTCAAGACGGGGTTCCTACGAGCAGTACTTC; CDR3aa: CASSSRRGSYEQYF
j_gene: TRBJ2-3; abundance: NA; d_gene: NA; v_gene: TRBV24-1; CDR3nt: TGTGCCACCAGTGAAAGGGGGGTTCGAACAGATACGCAGTATTTT; CDR3aa: CATSERGVRTDTQYF
j_gene: TRBJ2-7; abundance: NA; d_gene: TRBD1; v_gene: TRBV14; CDR3nt: TGTGCCAGCAGCTCCCGGACGGACAGGGCCTACGAGCAGTACTTC; CDR3aa: CASSSRTDRAYEQYF
j_gene: TRBJ2-5; abundance: few; d_gene: NA; v_gene: TRBV20-1; CDR3nt: TGCAGTGCGCCCAGAGAGACCCAGTACTTC; CDR3aa: CSAPRETQYF
j_gene: TRBJ1-1; abundance: NA; d_gene: NA; v_gene: TRBV6-2/TRBV6-3; CDR3nt: TGTGCCAGCAGTTACGAGGGGGGCGGCACTGAAGCTTCCTTT; CDR3aa: CASSYEGGGTEASF
j_gene: TRBJ2-5; abundance: many; d_gene: NA; v_gene: TRBV6-2/TRBV6-3; CDR3nt: TGTGCCAGCAGTCGGGCTCTGAGACAAGAGACCCAGTACTTC; CDR3aa: CASSRALRQETQYF
j_gene: TRBJ2-6; abundance: NA; d_gene: TRBD1; v_gene: TRBV3-1; CDR3nt: TGTGCCAGCAGCCGGACAGGAAGTATGTCTGGGGCCAACGTCCTGACTTTC; CDR3aa: CASSRTGSMSGANVLTF
j_gene: TRBJ1-1; abundance: many; d_gene: NA; v_gene: TRBV2; CDR3nt: TGTGCCAGCAGTGAATTTCAGAACACTGAAGCTTTCTTT; CDR3aa: CASSEFQNTEAFF
j_gene: TRBJ1-6; abundance: many; d_gene: NA; v_gene: TRBV6-1; CDR3nt: TGTGCCAGCAGTGATAGCCTCGTAAATTCACCCCTCCACTTT; CDR3aa: CASSDSLVNSPLHF
j_gene: TRBJ1-1; abundance: many; d_gene: NA; v_gene: TRBV12-3/TRBV12-4; CDR3nt: TGTGCCAGCAGATGGGGCCATTGGGTCACTGAAGCTTTCTTT; CDR3aa: CASRWGHWVTEAFF
j_gene: TRBJ1-2; abundance: many; d_gene: NA; v_gene: TRBV7-9; CDR3nt: TGTGCCAGCAGCTTAGCGCAGGGGACAAGAGGCTACACCTTC; CDR3aa: CASSLAQGTRGYTF
j_gene: TRBJ2-5; abundance: NA; d_gene: NA; v_gene: TRBV29-1; CDR3nt: TGCAGCGTATCAATTTTGTTTGAGACCCAGTACTTC; CDR3aa: CSVSILFETQYF
j_gene: TRBJ2-7; abundance: few; d_gene: NA; v_gene: TRBV6-2/TRBV6-3; CDR3nt: TGTGCCAGCAGTTCCACAGGGTCTAGCGACGAGCAGTACTTC; CDR3aa: CASSSTGSSDEQYF
j_gene: TRBJ2-2; abundance: NA; d_gene: NA; v_gene: TRBV6-1; CDR3nt: TGTGCCAGCAGGCTCATTACTCCGAACACCGGGGAGCTGTTTTTT; CDR3aa: CASRLITPNTGELFF
j_gene: TRBJ1-2; abundance: few; d_gene: NA; v_gene: TRBV28; CDR3nt: TGTGCCAGCAGTTTTGGGATCGGAACGAGGGGCTACACCTTC; CDR3aa: CASSFGIGTRGYTF
j_gene: TRBJ1-2; abundance: once; d_gene: TRBD1; v_gene: TRBV24-1; CDR3nt: TGTGCCACCAGTGACGTAAACAGGGGGGACTATGGCTACACCTTC; CDR3aa: CATSDVNRGDYGYTF
j_gene: TRBJ2-5; abundance: many; d_gene: NA; v_gene: TRBV2; CDR3nt: TGTGCCAGCAGAACGGGGGAGGAGGGCGAGACCCAGTACTTC; CDR3aa: CASRTGEEGETQYF
j_gene: TRBJ1-1; abundance: many; d_gene: NA; v_gene: TRBV6-1; CDR3nt: TGTGCCAGCAGTCGGGGCAGTAACCTAGAAGCTTTCTTT; CDR3aa: CASSRGSNLEAFF
j_gene: TRBJ2-7; abundance: NA; d_gene: NA; v_gene: TRBV12-3/TRBV12-4; CDR3nt: TGTGCCAGCAGTTCTGGAGTCCGATCGACCTACGAGCAGTACTTC; CDR3aa: CASSSGVRSTYEQYF
j_gene: TRBJ1-1; abundance: many; d_gene: NA; v_gene: TRBV7-6; CDR3nt: TGTGCCAGCAGCCCTGAGGAAACTGAAGCTTTCTTT; CDR3aa: CASSPEETEAFF
j_gene: TRBJ2-7; abundance: few; d_gene: NA; v_gene: TRBV5-1; CDR3nt: TGCGCCAGCGGACCGGAAGGCTACTACGAGCAGTACTTC; CDR3aa: CASGPEGYYEQYF
j_gene: TRBJ2-5; abundance: many; d_gene: NA; v_gene: TRBV12-3/TRBV12-4; CDR3nt: TGTGCCAGCAGTTTTCTAGAAGAGACCCAGTACTTC; CDR3aa: CASSFLEETQYF
j_gene: TRBJ2-7; abundance: NA; d_gene: NA; v_gene: TRBV30; CDR3nt: TGTGCCTGGGGGGTGGGGTACGAGCAGTACTTC; CDR3aa: CAWGVGYEQYF
j_gene: TRBJ2-5; abundance: many; d_gene: TRBD1; v_gene: TRBV24-1; CDR3nt: TGTGCCACCAGTCTCAGGGGGCATGAGACCCAGTACTTC; CDR3aa: CATSLRGHETQYF
j_gene: TRBJ2-5; abundance: NA; d_gene: NA; v_gene: TRBV10-3; CDR3nt: TGTGCCATCAAGTGGGGGCTCGGAGAGACCCAGTACTTC; CDR3aa: CAIKWGLGETQYF
j_gene: TRBJ1-5; abundance: many; d_gene: NA; v_gene: TRBV19; CDR3nt: TGTGCCAGTAGTATAGTGTCGACGGAGCAGCCCCAGCATTTT; CDR3aa: CASSIVSTEQPQHF
j_gene: TRBJ2-5; abundance: many; d_gene: NA; v_gene: TRBV7-9; CDR3nt: TGTGCCAGCAGCTTCCGACAGGACAGAGAGACCCAGTACTTC; CDR3aa: CASSFRQDRETQYF
j_gene: TRBJ2-5; abundance: many; d_gene: NA; v_gene: TRBV20-1; CDR3nt: TGCAGTGCTAGAGAAGGCTACATAGAAGAGACCCAGTACTTC; CDR3aa: CSAREGYIEETQYF
j_gene: TRBJ2-3; abundance: few; d_gene: TRBD1; v_gene: TRBV2; CDR3nt: TGTGCCAGCAGCTTAGGACAGGCGCAGTATTTT; CDR3aa: CASSLGQAQYF
j_gene: TRBJ2-5; abundance: few; d_gene: NA; v_gene: TRBV7-2; CDR3nt: TGTGCCAGCAGCTTTTCCAGCGGCTTGGGGACCCAGTACTTC; CDR3aa: CASSFSSGLGTQYF
j_gene: TRBJ1-1; abundance: NA; d_gene: NA; v_gene: TRBV30; CDR3nt: TGTGCCGGGGGGACTGGAGCTTTCTTT; CDR3aa: CAGGTGAFF
j_gene: TRBJ1-3; abundance: NA; d_gene: NA; v_gene: TRBV29-1; CDR3nt: TGCAGCGTCTGGGGGGGGTCCAGTCTTGGAAACACCATATATTTT; CDR3aa: CSVWGGSSLGNTIYF
j_gene: TRBJ1-5; abundance: few; d_gene: NA; v_gene: TRBV7-8; CDR3nt: TGTGCCAGCAGCCTACCCCGGGAGGGATGGGACAATCAGCCCCAGCATTTT; CDR3aa: CASSLPREGWDNQPQHF
j_gene: TRBJ2-7; abundance: few; d_gene: NA; v_gene: TRBV20-1; CDR3nt: TGCAGTGCTAGAGATCCGGCCACGTCCTACGAGCAGTACTTC; CDR3aa: CSARDPATSYEQYF
j_gene: TRBJ2-5; abundance: NA; d_gene: TRBD1; v_gene: TRBV5-5; CDR3nt: TGTGCCAGCAGCGATTGGACAGGGAAACAAGAGACCCAGTACTTC; CDR3aa: CASSDWTGKQETQYF
j_gene: TRBJ1-6; abundance: NA; d_gene: NA; v_gene: TRBV12-3/TRBV12-4; CDR3nt: TGTGCCAGCAGTTTACGTGCAGGCCCAGGCTCCTATAATTCACCCCTCCACTTT; CDR3aa: CASSLRAGPGSYNSPLHF
j_gene: TRBJ1-6; abundance: many; d_gene: NA; v_gene: TRBV28; CDR3nt: TGTGCCAGCACTCCCGGGGGGGATTTGTGGAGCTCACCCCTCCACTTT; CDR3aa: CASTPGGDLWSSPLHF
j_gene: TRBJ2-2; abundance: NA; d_gene: NA; v_gene: TRBV5-1; CDR3nt: TGCGCCAGCAGCTTGACGGGGCCAAACACCGGGGAGCTGTCTTTT; CDR3aa: CASSLTGPNTGELSF
j_gene: TRBJ1-6; abundance: few; d_gene: NA; v_gene: TRBV5-5; CDR3nt: TGTGCCAGCAGGTATCAGGGGTGGAATAATTCACCCCTCCACTTT; CDR3aa: CASRYQGWNNSPLHF
j_gene: TRBJ1-3; abundance: few; d_gene: NA; v_gene: TRBV10-3; CDR3nt: TGTGCCATCAGTGAGCGGGCAGACGACACCATATATTTT; CDR3aa: CAISERADDTIYF
j_gene: TRBJ2-7; abundance: NA; d_gene: NA; v_gene: TRBV5-1; CDR3nt: TGCGCCAGCAGCCTCTACAGAGAGCAGTACTTC; CDR3aa: CASSLYREQYF
j_gene: TRBJ2-1; abundance: many; d_gene: NA; v_gene: TRBV2; CDR3nt: TGTGCCAGCAGATTGTTCCCTTTAACGGCACGGAACAATGAGCAGTTCTTC; CDR3aa: CASRLFPLTARNNEQFF
j_gene: TRBJ2-7; abundance: many; d_gene: TRBD2; v_gene: TRBV11-2; CDR3nt: TGTGCCAGCAGCTTAGTGGTTGGGTCGGGAGGGCCCTACGAGCAGTACTTC; CDR3aa: CASSLVVGSGGPYEQYF
j_gene: TRBJ2-3; abundance: many; d_gene: TRBD2; v_gene: TRBV28; CDR3nt: TGTGCCAGCACAATGCTGGTAGCGGGGCGTGCTAGCACAGATACGCAGTATTTT; CDR3aa: CASTMLVAGRASTDTQYF
j_gene: TRBJ2-7; abundance: many; d_gene: NA; v_gene: TRBV11-2; CDR3nt: TGTGCCAGCAGCTATACCTTACAGGGTCAATACGAGCAGTACTTC; CDR3aa: CASSYTLQGQYEQYF